This T cell receptor (beta chain) came from a study of PD-L1 blockade in urothelial cancer. Overall study context: Before enrollment, 0 to 3 chemotherapy regimens had been given to patients. Blood analysis took place 3 weeks (second dose) and 6 weeks after treatment start. Study-level results: Survival was better when pretreatment blood TCR clonality fell below the median.

The CDR3 sequence is 14 residues long. Germline lookup yields CDR1 LGHNA and CDR2 YNFKEQ. The V end lost 4 bases, the J end lost 2 bases, and 11 bases lay between the germline ends. Here immunoSEQ multiplex PCR was the method, and the copy in TCRdb shows in-frame clones only, minus some. The sample includes under 85,000 clones, approximately 90% of them seen just once. Time point indicated: peripheral blood 6 weeks after treatment start. Concerning this clone: Its specificity is not known.

The specimen was PBMCs, collected around atezolizumab (anti-PD-L1) treatment. V and J are TRBV4-2 and TRBJ1-2; D call uncertain. The origin of this receptor is a woman older than 75 with urothelial cancer. DNA of the CDR3: TGTGCCAGCAGCCCCCTAGGCAGCAACTATGGCTACACCTTC. Its protein is CASSPLGSNYGYTF.